Each of the 31 T cell receptor beta chains below was sequenced from the same sample in a study of blood T cell repertoires in COVID-19. The assay was immunoSEQ multiplex PCR, and TCRdb's table has in-frame clones only and misses some. The sample shows approximately 300,000 clones, more than 80% of them seen only once. The material sequenced was peripheral blood. The receptors here all came from a woman aged 25 to 39 with COVID-19, enrolled during active disease.

CDR3: CSARTGNQPQHF. CDR3 in DNA: TGCAGCGCTAGGACAGGGAATCAGCCCCAGCATTTT. The rearrangement links TRBV29-1 to TRBJ1-5; 8 bases agree with TRBD1. This CDR3 is 12 amino acids long. The germline gives CDR1 SQVTM, CDR2 ANQGSEA. V gave up 7 bases and J gave up 4 bases; unmatched junction bases: 3.

J is TRBJ2-2 and V is TRBV11-3; perhaps TRBD2 as D (5 bases). With 5 bases removed from V and 7 bases from J, the gap between germline ends came to 8 bases. CDR1 and CDR2 from the germline V gene are SGHNT and YENEEA. CDR3 length: 12 amino acids. The CDR3 loop reads CASSRSGGELFF. The CDR3 bases are TGTGCCAGCAGCCGGAGCGGCGGGGAGCTGTTTTTT.

The chain links TRBV20-1 to TRBJ2-7; D unclear. CDR3 size: 9 residues. The V gene's germline CDR1 is DFQATT and CDR2 SNEGSKA (reference sequence). V lost 7 bases and J 3 bases, leaving 4 bases between the germline ends. This CDR3 reads CSDHYEQYF. CDR3 bases: TGCAGTGATCACTACGAGCAGTACTTC.

This clone appeared a single time. CDR3 region: CASSASPNQPQHF. As DNA, the CDR3 is TGTGCCAGCAGCGCCAGTCCTAATCAGCCCCAGCATTTT. The chain couples TRBV9 to TRBJ1-5; D is ambiguous. The ends were cut back, 3 bases at V and 4 bases at J, with 8 bases in the middle. Germline V CDR1 and CDR2: SGDLS, YYNGEE. The CDR3 spans 13 residues.

V gene TRBV4-1 combines with J gene TRBJ1-4, with a possible D match to TRBD1 (6 bases). The ends were cut back, 1 base at V and 4 bases at J, with 10 bases in the middle. Looked up from germline, CDR1 is MGHRA and CDR2 is YSYEKL. The CDR3 contains 15 residues. CDR3 residues: CASSQATGSNEKLFF. As DNA, the CDR3 is TGCGCCAGCAGCCAAGCCACAGGGAGTAATGAAAAACTGTTTTTT.

This clone showed up just a few times. Here the CDR3 DNA reads TGTGCCAGCAGTTACCTAGCGGGGGTCTACGAGCAGTACTTC. It is translated as CASSYLAGVYEQYF. The chain uses TRBV6-5 and TRBJ2-7; 10 bases fit TRBD2. The CDR3 consists of 14 residues. Unmatched junction bases numbered 1, after V lost 2 bases and J lost 3 bases. Germline CDR1 reads MNHEY; CDR2 reads SVGAGI.

DNA of the CDR3: TGTGCCAGCAGCCTGACAGGGTCTGGAAACACCATATATTTT. Translated: CASSLTGSGNTIYF. The chain carries TRBV7-9 and TRBJ1-3, with TRBD1 identical over 7 bases. Germline lookup yields CDR1 SEHNR and CDR2 FQNEAQ (reference sequence). V trimming: 5 bases; J trimming: 1 base; junction bases outside the gene matches: 2. The CDR3 contains 14 residues.

The rearrangement joins TRBV6-5 to TRBJ1-2, with 8 bases fitting TRBD1. Germline CDR1 reads MNHEY; CDR2 reads SVGAGI. The CDR3 is 14 amino acids. The junction had 5 bases not matched to a gene; V was cut back by 2 bases and J by 6 bases. Here the CDR3 DNA reads TGTGCCAGCAGTTACGACAGGGGAGTAGATGGCTACACCTTC. It codes for CASSYDRGVDGYTF.

The chain carries TRBV19 and TRBJ1-2; 9 bases match TRBD1. The J segment lost 5 bases and the V segment lost 8 bases, leaving 15 bases of the junction unmatched. The CDR3 contains 16 residues. Germline CDR1 LNHDA, CDR2 SQIVND (reference sequence). This chain's CDR3 is CASHYPDGTGYYGYTF. In DNA form, the CDR3 reads TGTGCCAGTCACTACCCGGATGGGACAGGGTATTATGGCTACACCTTC.

The table lists this clone with a few counts. The V and J genes are TRBV6-6 and TRBJ2-3; D unclear. CDR3 size: 11 residues. Germline CDR1 and CDR2: MNHNY and SVGAGI (reference sequence). V was pared by 2 bases and J by 6 bases, with 3 bases between. CDR3: CASSYRDTQYF. CDR3 DNA sequence: TGTGCCAGCAGTTACCGGGATACGCAGTATTTT.

The chain is built from TRBV24-1 and TRBJ2-1, with 7 bases matching TRBD2. From germline, CDR1 is KGHDR and CDR2 SFDVKD. The length of the CDR3 is 14 residues. The J segment lost 7 bases and the V segment lost 4 bases, leaving 6 bases of the junction unmatched. The CDR3 nucleotides are TGTGCCACCAGTGACGCCGGGACTATAAATGAGCAGTTCTTC. The encoded protein is CATSDAGTINEQFF.

This chain joins TRBV4-3 and TRBJ1-6; 8 positions agree with TRBD1. CDR3 size: 15 residues. The germline CDR1 and CDR2 sequences are LGHNA and YSLEER. J lost 10 bases, V lost 3 bases, and 8 bases had no gene match. CDR3 amino acids: CASSHYRGGTSPLHF. Written as DNA, the CDR3 is TGCGCCAGCAGCCATTACAGGGGGGGGACCTCACCCCTCCACTTT.

This clone was counted between two and nine times. The chain links TRBV5-6 to TRBJ2-7; a possible D gene is TRBD2 (5 bases). Germline V gene lookup returns CDR1 SGHDT and CDR2 YYEEEE. The CDR3 runs to 14 residues. V was trimmed by 3 bases and J by 6 bases, leaving 16 bases between them. Here the CDR3 DNA reads TGTGCCAGCAGCTGGGCGGGTTTGGTCTCCGAGCAGTACTTC. Protein: CASSWAGLVSEQYF. The full variable domain, completed using reference TRBV5-6 and TRBJ2-7, is DAGVTQSPTHLIKTRGQQVTLRCSPKSGHDTVSWYQQALGQGPQFIFQYYEEEERQRGNFPDRFSGHQFPNYSSELNVNALLLGDSALYLCASSWAGLVSEQYFGPGTRLTVT.

V and J are TRBV10-3 and TRBJ2-2; possible D gene TRBD2, 5 bases. The V gene's germline CDR1 is ENHRY and CDR2 SYGVKD. Trimming removed 11 bases at V and 4 bases at J, with 14 bases between. CDR3 length: 13 residues. The CDR3 loop is CALQAAGTGELFF. DNA for the CDR3: TGTGCCCTTCAGGCTGCGGGCACCGGGGAGCTGTTTTTT.

The V gene is TRBV27, the J gene TRBJ2-7; 8 nucleotides align to TRBD1. CDR1 and CDR2 from the germline V gene are MNHEY and SMNVEV (reference sequence). The CDR3 has 15 residues. Unmatched junction bases numbered 11, after V lost 5 bases and J lost 5 bases. In DNA, the CDR3 is TGTGCCAGCAGTCCCTTAGGGACAGGAGGCCACGAGCAGTACTTC. Translating it yields CASSPLGTGGHEQYF.

The chain carries TRBV5-6 and TRBJ1-3; 7 bases match TRBD1. J lost 0 bases, V lost 4 bases, and 13 bases had no gene match. The CDR3 consists of 18 residues. Germline V gives CDR1 SGHDT, CDR2 YYEEEE. The DNA for the CDR3 is TGTGCCAGCAGCCCCCCCCCGGGACAGAAACCCTCTGGAAACACCATATATTTT. As protein: CASSPPPGQKPSGNTIYF.

This clone was seen only once. Other DNA sequences in this specimen translate into the identical CDR3. The rearrangement uses TRBV6-6 and TRBJ1-1; no definite D call. CDR1 and CDR2 (germline): MNHNY, SVGAGI (reference sequence). The CDR3 length is 13 residues. Trimming cost V 2 bases and J 1 base, with 5 bases left between them. The CDR3 is CASSYAGNTEAFF. The CDR3 DNA follows: TGTGCCAGCAGTTACGCGGGGAACACTGAAGCTTTCTTT.

The chain recombines TRBV5-6 with TRBJ1-6; D call uncertain. The V gene's germline CDR1 is SGHDT and CDR2 YYEEEE. This CDR3 is built from 15 residues. V was clipped by 3 bases and J by 10 bases, with 17 bases between them. The CDR3 bases are TGTGCCAGCAGCTCGAGTCCAGCCACGGAGTCACCCCTCCACTTT. This sequence encodes CASSSSPATESPLHF.

This sequence joins TRBV12-1 and TRBJ2-1; TRBD2 was called by the table and not checked on the DNA. TRBV12-1 is deemed a pseudogene. The CDR3 extends over 18 amino acids. DNA of the CDR3: TGTGCCAGCAGTTCTAGCGGGAGGGCCCGTAGATGCTACAATGAGCAGTTCTTC. This sequence encodes CASSSSGRARRCYNEQFF.

This clone was recorded only once. The chain uses TRBV2 and TRBJ1-6; 8 nucleotides line up with TRBD1. In germline, CDR1 is SNHLY, CDR2 FYNNEI. This CDR3 region has 14 residues. After removal of 3 bases from V and 9 bases from J, the junction contained 4 bases not matched to a gene. CDR3 bases: TGTGCCAGCAGTGAGCGGGACAGGAGTTCACCCCTCCACTTT. It encodes CASSERDRSSPLHF.

This chain links TRBV6-2 or TRBV6-3 with TRBJ1-1; D is ambiguous. Trimming stripped 1 base from V and 7 bases from J, with 10 bases between. CDR3 length: 13 amino acids. CDR1 and CDR2 from the germline V gene are MNHEY and SVGEGT. CDR3 residues: CASSYWEWGEAFF. The CDR3 nucleotides are TGTGCCAGCAGTTACTGGGAGTGGGGTGAAGCTTTCTTT.

The chain uses TRBV28 and TRBJ1-2; unclear D gene. V was clipped by 2 bases and J by 5 bases, with 12 bases between them. CDR3 length: 14 residues. Germline V gene data show CDR1 as MDHEN and CDR2 as SYDVKM. The CDR3, as DNA: TGTGCCAGCAGTTTAATAGGTCGCGGGTATGGCTACACCTTC. Residues: CASSLIGRGYGYTF.

Written as DNA, the CDR3 is TGTGCCAGCAGCCGGCGGGTAGCAGCCGTGTACGAGCAGTACTTC. This codes for CASSRRVAAVYEQYF. This sequence joins TRBV3-1 (or the pseudogene TRBV3-2) and TRBJ2-7, with a tentative D call TRBD2 (5 bases). CDR3 length: 15 amino acids. Trimming left V 4 bases short and J 4 bases short, with 17 bases between. The V gene's germline CDR1 is LGHDT and CDR2 YNNKEL (reference sequence).

V is TRBV19 and J is TRBJ2-4; a possible D gene is TRBD2 (5 bases). The germline CDR1 and CDR2 sequences are LNHDA and SQIVND (reference sequence). This CDR3 is built from 16 residues. The V end lost 8 bases, the J end lost 0 bases, and 17 bases lay between the germline ends. This CDR3 is CASGGGPALAKNIQYF. CDR3 nucleotides: TGTGCCAGTGGAGGTGGTCCTGCGCTAGCCAAAAACATTCAGTACTTC.

V is TRBV5-1 and J is TRBJ2-5, with TRBD2 matching 10 bases. Germline values: CDR1 SGHRS, CDR2 YFSETQ. The CDR3 spans 16 residues. The ends lost 0 bases at V and 4 bases at J; junction bases unmatched: 6. CDR3 amino acids: CASSLAASGSGETQYF. In DNA, the CDR3 is TGCGCCAGCAGCTTGGCCGCTAGCGGGAGTGGAGAGACCCAGTACTTC.

This clone has just one count. The chain couples TRBV6-5 to TRBJ1-2, with 9 nucleotides matching TRBD1. The V gene end was trimmed by 6 bases and the J gene end by 4 bases; junction bases not matched to a gene: 9. The germline V gene encodes CDR1 MNHEY and CDR2 SVGAGI. There are 15 residues in the CDR3. The CDR3 DNA reads TGTGCCAGCAGACGTACCGGGACAGGGTCCTATGGCTACACCTTC. Protein: CASRRTGTGSYGYTF.

Only a few counts were recorded for this clone. The chain couples TRBV4-2 to TRBJ2-6; D may be TRBD1 (5 bases). V was pared by 1 base and J by 2 bases, with 12 bases between. Germline assignment: CDR1 LGHNA and CDR2 YNFKEQ. This CDR3 has 17 amino acids. The DNA for the CDR3 is TGTGCCAGCAGCCAAGCTTTCCAGGGAACTGGGGCCAACGTCCTGACTTTC. This encodes CASSQAFQGTGANVLTF.

This clone appeared once. This chain uses TRBV19 with TRBJ1-5; D not certain. The germline CDR1 and CDR2 sequences are LNHDA and SQIVND (reference sequence). Trimming cost V 8 bases and J 3 bases, with 17 bases left between them. This CDR3 has 15 amino acids. The CDR3 region has the DNA TGTGCCAGTTCGAATCCACGGGGATTCAATCAGCCCCAGCATTTT. Protein product: CASSNPRGFNQPQHF.

The gene calls are TRBV5-1 and TRBJ2-3; D is unclear. In germline, CDR1 is SGHRS, CDR2 YFSETQ. This CDR3 is 15 amino acids long. V was cut by 5 bases and J by 4 bases, with 17 bases left in between. As DNA, the CDR3 is TGCGCCAGCAGAAACTCGGGTTTACCAGCAGATACGCAGTATTTT. This codes for CASRNSGLPADTQYF. Filled out from reference TRBV5-1 and TRBJ2-3, the complete variable domain reads KAGVTQTPRYLIKTRGQQVTLSCSPISGHRSVSWYQQTPGQGLQFLFEYFSETQRNKGNFPGRFSGRQFSNSRSEMNVSTLELGDSALYLCASRNSGLPADTQYFGPGTRLTVL.

This chain links TRBV19 with TRBJ1-2; a weak D match, TRBD1 (6 bases). V lost 4 bases and J lost 4, with 13 bases in between. The CDR3 length is 14 residues. CDR1 is LNHDA, CDR2 SQIVND, per germline (reference sequence). The CDR3 bases are TGTGCCAGTAGTAATGGACAGAAAATCTATGGCTACACCTTC. Its protein is CASSNGQKIYGYTF.

V gene TRBV9 combines with J gene TRBJ1-3; 7 bases line up with TRBD1. Germline lookup yields CDR1 SGDLS and CDR2 YYNGEE. With 4 bases clipped from V and 1 base from J, the junction kept 14 bases outside the gene matches. The CDR3 runs to 18 residues. The DNA of the CDR3 is TGTGCCAGCAGCAGAACAGGGGCGAGAGGGCCATCTGGAAACACCATATATTTT. Its translation is CASSRTGARGPSGNTIYF.